The clone carrying this T cell receptor (beta chain) has at least ten counts. Antigen specificity is unknown. TCR beta CDR3 regions were amplified from RNA transcripts. The TCR CDR3 first-round RT-PCR relied on the HTBI primer set. TCRdb reprocessed the multiplex PCR reads via MiXCR and lists one record per CDR3 protein. The repertoire holds roughly 570,000 distinct CDR3 sequences, with 46% as singletons. V was pared by 2 bases and J by 7 bases, with 15 bases between. Germline loops: CDR1 KGHSH, CDR2 LQKENI. The CDR3 runs 14 residues. Exclusion criteria comprised uncontrolled infection, other autoimmune disease, pregnancy or lactation. Based on clinical symptoms, serum thyroxine and TRAb, thyroid ultrasound and orbital computed tomography, diagnoses were reached. This sample is drawn from a study of T cells in Graves' hyperthyroidism and ophthalmopathy. Study-wide results and limits: Blood shared most expanded thyroid clonotypes above 0.001. Before onset, by a median of approximately 5.9 months, the model predicted ophthalmopathy.

The receptor comes from an adult woman with Graves' disease, either hyperthyroidism or ophthalmopathy (not recorded which). The chain uses TRBV18 and TRBJ2-7; D is uncertain. Sequenced sample: peripheral blood or thyroid tissue (not recorded which). DNA of the CDR3: TGTGCCAGCTCACCAGGGGAAGCTCCTGGGGAGCAGTACTTC. Protein product: CASSPGEAPGEQYF. The variable domain in full, with the rest retrieved from reference TRBV18 and TRBJ2-7, is NAGVMQNPRHLVRRRGQEARLRCSPMKGHSHVYWYRQLPEEGLKFMVYLQKENIIDESGMPKERFSAEFPKEGPSILRIQQVVRGDSAAYFCASSPGEAPGEQYFGPGTRLTVT.